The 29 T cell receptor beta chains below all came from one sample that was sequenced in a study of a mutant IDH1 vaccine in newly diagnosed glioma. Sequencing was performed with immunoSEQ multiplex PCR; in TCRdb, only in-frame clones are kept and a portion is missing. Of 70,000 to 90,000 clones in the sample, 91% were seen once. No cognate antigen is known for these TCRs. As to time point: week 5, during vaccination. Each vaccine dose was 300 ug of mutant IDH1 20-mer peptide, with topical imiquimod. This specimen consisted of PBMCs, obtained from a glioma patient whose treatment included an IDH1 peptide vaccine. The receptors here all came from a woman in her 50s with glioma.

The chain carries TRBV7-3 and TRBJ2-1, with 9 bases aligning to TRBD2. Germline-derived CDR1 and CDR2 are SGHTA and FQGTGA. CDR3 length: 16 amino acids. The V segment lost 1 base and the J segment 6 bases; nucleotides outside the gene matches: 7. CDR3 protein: CASSLIVTSGTNEQFF. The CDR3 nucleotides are TGTGCCAGCAGCTTAATTGTGACTAGCGGTACCAATGAGCAGTTCTTC. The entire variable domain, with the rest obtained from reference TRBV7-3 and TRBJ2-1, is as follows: GAGVSQTPSNKVTEKGKYVELRCDPISGHTALYWYRQSLGQGPEFLIYFQGTGAADDSGLPNDRFFAVRPEGSVSTLKIQRTERGDSAVYLCASSLIVTSGTNEQFFGPGTRLTVL.

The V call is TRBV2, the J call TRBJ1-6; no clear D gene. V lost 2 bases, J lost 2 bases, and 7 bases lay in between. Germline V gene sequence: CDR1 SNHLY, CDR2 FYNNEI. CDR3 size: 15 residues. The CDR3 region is CASSEQLAYNSPLHF. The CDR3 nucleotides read TGTGCCAGCAGTGAACAGCTCGCCTATAATTCACCCCTCCACTTT.

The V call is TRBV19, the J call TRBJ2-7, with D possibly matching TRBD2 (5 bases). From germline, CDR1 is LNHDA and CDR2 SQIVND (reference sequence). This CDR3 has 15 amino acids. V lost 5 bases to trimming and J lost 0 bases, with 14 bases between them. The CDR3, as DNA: TGTGCCAGTAGTTCAAGCGGCTATCCCTCCTACGAGCAGTACTTC. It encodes CASSSSGYPSYEQYF.

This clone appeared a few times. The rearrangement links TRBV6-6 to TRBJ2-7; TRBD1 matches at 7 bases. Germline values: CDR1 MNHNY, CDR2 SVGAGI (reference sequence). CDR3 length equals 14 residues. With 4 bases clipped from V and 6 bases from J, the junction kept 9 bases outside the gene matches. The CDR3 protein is CASSSSTGSSEQYF. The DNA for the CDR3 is TGTGCCAGCAGTTCATCGACAGGGTCTAGCGAGCAGTACTTC.

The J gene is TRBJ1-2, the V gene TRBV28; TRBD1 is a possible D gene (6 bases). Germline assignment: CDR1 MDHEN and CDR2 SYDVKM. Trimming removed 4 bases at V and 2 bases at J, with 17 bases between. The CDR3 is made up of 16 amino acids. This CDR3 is CASSSNSRTVNYGYTF. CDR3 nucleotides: TGTGCCAGCAGTTCAAATTCAAGGACAGTCAACTATGGCTACACCTTC.

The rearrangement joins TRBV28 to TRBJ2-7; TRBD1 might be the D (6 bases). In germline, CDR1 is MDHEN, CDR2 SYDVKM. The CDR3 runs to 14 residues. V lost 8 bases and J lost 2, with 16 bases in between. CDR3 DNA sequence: TGTGCCAGCCGCCGTAGGGCAGGGGCCTACGAGCAGTACTTC. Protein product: CASRRRAGAYEQYF.

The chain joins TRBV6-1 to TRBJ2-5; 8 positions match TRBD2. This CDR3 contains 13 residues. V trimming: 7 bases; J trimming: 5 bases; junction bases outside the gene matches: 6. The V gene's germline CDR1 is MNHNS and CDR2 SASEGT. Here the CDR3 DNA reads TGTGCCAGCACCGGGACTAGGGGGGAGACCCAGTACTTC. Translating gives CASTGTRGETQYF.

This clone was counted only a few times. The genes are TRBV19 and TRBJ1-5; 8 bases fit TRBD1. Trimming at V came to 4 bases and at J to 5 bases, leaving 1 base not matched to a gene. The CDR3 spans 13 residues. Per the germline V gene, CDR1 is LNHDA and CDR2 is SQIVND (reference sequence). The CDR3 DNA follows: TGTGCCAGTAGTAAGACAGGGGATCAGCCCCAGCATTTT. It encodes CASSKTGDQPQHF.

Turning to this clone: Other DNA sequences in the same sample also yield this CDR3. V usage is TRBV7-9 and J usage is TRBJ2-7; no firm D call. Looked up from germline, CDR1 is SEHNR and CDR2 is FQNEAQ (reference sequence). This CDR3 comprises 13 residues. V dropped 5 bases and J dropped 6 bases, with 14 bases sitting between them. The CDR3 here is CASSARRPPEQYF. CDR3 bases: TGTGCCAGCAGCGCACGTAGGCCCCCCGAGCAGTACTTC.

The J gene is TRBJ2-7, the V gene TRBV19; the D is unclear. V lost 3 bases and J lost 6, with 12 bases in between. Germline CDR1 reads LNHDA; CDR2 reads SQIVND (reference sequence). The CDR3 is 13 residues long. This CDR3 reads CASSMRPVGEQYF. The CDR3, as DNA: TGTGCCAGTAGTATGCGGCCCGTCGGCGAGCAGTACTTC.

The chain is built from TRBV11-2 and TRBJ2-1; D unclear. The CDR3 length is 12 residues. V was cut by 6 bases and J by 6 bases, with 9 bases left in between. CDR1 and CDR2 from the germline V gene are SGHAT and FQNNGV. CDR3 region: CASRGIGNEQFF. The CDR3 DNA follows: TGTGCCAGCAGGGGGATTGGCAATGAGCAGTTCTTC.

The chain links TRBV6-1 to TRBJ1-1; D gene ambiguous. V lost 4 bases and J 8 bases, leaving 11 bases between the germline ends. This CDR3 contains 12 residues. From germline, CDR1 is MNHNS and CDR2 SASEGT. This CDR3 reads CASSGRGPEAFF. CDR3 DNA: TGTGCCAGCAGTGGCCGCGGGCCAGAAGCTTTCTTT.

The CDR3 DNA reads TGTGCCAGCAGCCGCCGGGACAGGGGAAACTACGAGCAGTACTTC. Protein product: CASSRRDRGNYEQYF. This chain joins TRBV6-6 and TRBJ2-7; 10 bases align to TRBD1. V trimming: 6 bases; J trimming: 3 bases; junction bases outside the gene matches: 8. Germline V lookup: CDR1 MNHNY, CDR2 SVGAGI (reference sequence). The CDR3 runs 15 residues.

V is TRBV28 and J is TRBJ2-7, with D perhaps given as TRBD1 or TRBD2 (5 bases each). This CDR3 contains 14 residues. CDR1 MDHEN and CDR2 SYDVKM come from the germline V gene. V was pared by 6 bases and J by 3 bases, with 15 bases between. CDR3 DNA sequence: TGTGCCAGCAGGTACTCCGGGACCGACTACGAGCAGTACTTC. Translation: CASRYSGTDYEQYF.

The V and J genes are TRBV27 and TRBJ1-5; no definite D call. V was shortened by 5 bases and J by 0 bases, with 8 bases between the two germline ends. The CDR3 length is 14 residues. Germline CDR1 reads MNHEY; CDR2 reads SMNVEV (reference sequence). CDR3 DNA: TGTGCCAGCAGTCAACAAAGTAGCAATCAGCCCCAGCATTTT. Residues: CASSQQSSNQPQHF.

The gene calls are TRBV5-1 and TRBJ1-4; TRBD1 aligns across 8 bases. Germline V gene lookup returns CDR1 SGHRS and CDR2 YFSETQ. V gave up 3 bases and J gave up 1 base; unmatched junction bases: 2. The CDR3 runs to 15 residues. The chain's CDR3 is CASSWGTGTNEKLFF. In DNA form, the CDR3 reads TGCGCCAGCAGCTGGGGGACAGGAACTAATGAAAAACTGTTTTTT.

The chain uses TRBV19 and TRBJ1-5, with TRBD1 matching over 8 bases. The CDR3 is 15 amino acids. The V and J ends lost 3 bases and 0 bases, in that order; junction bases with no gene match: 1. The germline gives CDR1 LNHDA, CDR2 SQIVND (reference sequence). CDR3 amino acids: CASSMDRDSNQPQHF. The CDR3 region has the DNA TGTGCCAGTAGTATGGACAGGGATAGCAATCAGCCCCAGCATTTT.

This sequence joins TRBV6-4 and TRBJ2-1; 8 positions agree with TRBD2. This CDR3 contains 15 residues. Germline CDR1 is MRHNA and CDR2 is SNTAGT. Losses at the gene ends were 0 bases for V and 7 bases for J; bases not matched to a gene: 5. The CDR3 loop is CASSDSFSGKNEQFF. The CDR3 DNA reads TGTGCCAGCAGTGACTCATTTAGCGGGAAAAATGAGCAGTTCTTC.

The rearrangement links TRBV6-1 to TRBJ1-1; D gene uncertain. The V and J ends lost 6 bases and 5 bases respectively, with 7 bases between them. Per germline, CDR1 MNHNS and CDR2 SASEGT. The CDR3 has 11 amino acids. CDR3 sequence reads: CASRRWTEAFF. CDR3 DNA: TGTGCCAGCAGGCGATGGACTGAAGCTTTCTTT.

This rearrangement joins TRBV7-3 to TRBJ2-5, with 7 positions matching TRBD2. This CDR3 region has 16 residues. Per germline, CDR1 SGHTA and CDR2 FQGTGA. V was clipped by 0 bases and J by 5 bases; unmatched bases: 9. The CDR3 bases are TGTGCCAGCAGCTTAACGGCCTCGGGAGGAGGGGAGACCCAGTACTTC. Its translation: CASSLTASGGGETQYF.

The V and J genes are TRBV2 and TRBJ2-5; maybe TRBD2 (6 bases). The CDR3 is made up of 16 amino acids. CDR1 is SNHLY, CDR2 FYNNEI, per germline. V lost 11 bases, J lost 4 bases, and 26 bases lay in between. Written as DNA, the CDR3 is TGTGCCTGCGGTCGGATAGCTGTGGCGGGAATAGAGACCCAGTACTTC. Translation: CACGRIAVAGIETQYF.

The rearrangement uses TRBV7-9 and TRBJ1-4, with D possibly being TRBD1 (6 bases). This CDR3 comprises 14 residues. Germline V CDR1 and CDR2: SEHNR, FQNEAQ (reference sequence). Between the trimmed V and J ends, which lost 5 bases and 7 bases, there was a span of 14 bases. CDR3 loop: CASSTGRDGEKLFF. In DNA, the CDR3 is TGTGCCAGCAGCACAGGGAGGGATGGTGAAAAACTGTTTTTT. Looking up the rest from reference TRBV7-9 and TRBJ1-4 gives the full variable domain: DTGVSQNPRHKITKRGQNVTFRCDPISEHNRLYWYRQTLGQGPEFLTYFQNEAQLEKSRLLSDRFSAERPKGSFSTLEIQRTEQGDSAMYLCASSTGRDGEKLFFGSGTQLSVL.

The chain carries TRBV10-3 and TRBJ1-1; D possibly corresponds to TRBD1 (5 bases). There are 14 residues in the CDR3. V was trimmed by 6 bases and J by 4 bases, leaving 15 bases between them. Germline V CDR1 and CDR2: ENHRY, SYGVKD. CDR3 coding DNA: TGTGCCATCAGCCAGGGATCGGGGTTCACTGAAGCTTTCTTT. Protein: CAISQGSGFTEAFF.

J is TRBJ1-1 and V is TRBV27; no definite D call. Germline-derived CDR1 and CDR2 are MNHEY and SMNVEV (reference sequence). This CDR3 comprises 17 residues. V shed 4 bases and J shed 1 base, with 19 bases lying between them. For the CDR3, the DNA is TGTGCCAGCAGTTCCCTCTTCGTCGGAGGGCGGAACACTGAAGCTTTCTTT. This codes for CASSSLFVGGRNTEAFF.

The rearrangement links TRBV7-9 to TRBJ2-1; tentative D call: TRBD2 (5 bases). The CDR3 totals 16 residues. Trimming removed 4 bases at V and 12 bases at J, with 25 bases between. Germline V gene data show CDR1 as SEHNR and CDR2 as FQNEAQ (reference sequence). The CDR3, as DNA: TGTGCCAGCAGCTCCCCGACGGCTCCCCCCCGGGAACGGCAGTTCTTC. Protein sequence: CASSSPTAPPRERQFF.

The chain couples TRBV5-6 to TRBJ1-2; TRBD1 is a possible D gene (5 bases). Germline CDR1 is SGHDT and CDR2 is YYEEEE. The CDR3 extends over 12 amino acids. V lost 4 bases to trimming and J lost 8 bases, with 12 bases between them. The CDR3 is CASSTGPGGYTF. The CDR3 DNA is TGTGCCAGCAGCACAGGACCTGGGGGCTACACCTTC. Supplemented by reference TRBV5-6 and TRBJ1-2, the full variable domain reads DAGVTQSPTHLIKTRGQQVTLRCSPKSGHDTVSWYQQALGQGPQFIFQYYEEEERQRGNFPDRFSGHQFPNYSSELNVNALLLGDSALYLCASSTGPGGYTFGSGTRLTVV.

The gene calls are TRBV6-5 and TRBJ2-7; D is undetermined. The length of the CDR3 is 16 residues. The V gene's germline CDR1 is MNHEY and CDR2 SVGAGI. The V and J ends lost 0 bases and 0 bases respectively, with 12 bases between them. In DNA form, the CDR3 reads TGTGCCAGCAGTTACTCCCTGGTTGGCGGCTCCTACGAGCAGTACTTC. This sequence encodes CASSYSLVGGSYEQYF.

The CDR3 DNA reads TGCGCCAGCAGCTTAGAGGCGGGAGAGACGAATGAGCAGTTCTTC. It specifies CASSLEAGETNEQFF. V gene TRBV5-1 combines with J gene TRBJ2-1, with 7 bases aligning to TRBD2. Losses at the gene ends were 2 bases for V and 7 bases for J; bases not matched to a gene: 9. The CDR3 runs to 15 residues. From germline, CDR1 is SGHRS and CDR2 YFSETQ.

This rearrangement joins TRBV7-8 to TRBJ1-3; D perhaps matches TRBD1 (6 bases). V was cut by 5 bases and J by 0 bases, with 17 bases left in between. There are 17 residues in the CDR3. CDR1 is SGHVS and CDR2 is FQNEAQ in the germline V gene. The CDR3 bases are TGTGCCAGCAGCCACCTCCGGCAGGGGTTCTCTGGAAACACCATATATTTT. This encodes CASSHLRQGFSGNTIYF.